These 9 T cell receptor beta chains came from one sample sequenced in a study of CD8+ T cells in alopecia areata. Treatment indicated: oral pan-JAK inhibitor, 5-10 mg twice daily. cDNA reverse transcribed from extracted RNA served as the sequencing template. TCRdb keeps only in-frame clones here, not all; method: immunoSEQ multiplex PCR. The repertoire holds some 200,000 clones, around two fifths seen once, with over 2.5% in the top ten. This sample comprised CD4+ T cells sorted from blood, obtained around week 36, from a patient treated with tofacitinib. The receptors here all came from a human donor with alopecia areata.

This sequence joins TRBV7-8 and TRBJ2-1; D possibly corresponds to TRBD1 (6 bases). V was pared by 4 bases and J by 0 bases, with 13 bases between. The CDR3 has 16 amino acids. Germline assignment: CDR1 SGHVS and CDR2 FQNEAQ. This CDR3 is CASSSGQTLSYNEQFF. The CDR3 DNA follows: TGTGCCAGCAGCTCGGGACAAACCCTCTCCTACAATGAGCAGTTCTTC.

CDR3 residues: CSVRQGNGYTF. The CDR3 DNA sequence: TGCAGCGTTCGACAGGGAAATGGCTACACCTTC. The V gene is TRBV29-1, the J gene TRBJ1-2; 7 nucleotides agree with TRBD1. The germline V gene has CDR1 SQVTM and CDR2 ANQGSEA. J lost 6 bases, V lost 5 bases, and 3 bases had no gene match. The CDR3 loop spans 11 amino acids.

V and J are TRBV2 and TRBJ1-2; D unresolved. CDR1 and CDR2 (germline): SNHLY, FYNNEI. The CDR3 loop spans 12 amino acids. V lost 4 bases, J lost 6 bases, and 9 bases lay in between. CDR3 DNA: TGTGCCAGCAGTGTAGGATTGAATGGCTACACCTTC. Translating gives CASSVGLNGYTF.

V usage is TRBV9 and J usage is TRBJ2-7, with D possibly TRBD1 on 6 matching bases. Deletions cut 0 bases from V and 2 bases from J, with 12 bases between. There are 15 residues in the CDR3. Germline V gene lookup returns CDR1 SGDLS and CDR2 YYNGEE. This CDR3 is CASSVGTGMTYEQYF. The CDR3 coding sequence is TGTGCCAGCAGCGTAGGTACAGGGATGACCTACGAGCAGTACTTC. Using reference TRBV9 and TRBJ2-7 for the parts outside the CDR3, the full variable domain is DSGVTQTPKHLITATGQRVTLRCSPRSGDLSVYWYQQSLDQGLQFLIQYYNGEERAKGNILERFSAQQFPDLHSELNLSSLELGDSALYFCASSVGTGMTYEQYFGPGTRLTVT.

This clone was seen only a few times. The V and J genes are TRBV7-2 and TRBJ2-7; 8 bases line up with TRBD2. After removal of 5 bases from V and 5 bases from J, the junction contained 8 bases not matched to a gene. The germline CDR1 and CDR2 sequences are SGHTA and FQGNSA. The CDR3 covers 14 residues. The CDR3 nucleotides read TGTGCCAGCAGCACGAATCCGGGAGGGGACGAGCAGTACTTC. Encoded protein: CASSTNPGGDEQYF.

V is TRBV5-1 and J is TRBJ2-5; 7 bases are a match to TRBD2. Germline CDR1 and CDR2: SGHRS and YFSETQ. The CDR3 sequence is 15 residues long. V lost 4 bases and J lost 1; bases outside the gene matches: 7. The CDR3 nucleotides read TGCGCCAGCAGCACTAAAGCTAGCGGCCAAGAGACCCAGTACTTC. This gives the protein CASSTKASGQETQYF.

This clone showed up just a few times. V is TRBV19 and J is TRBJ2-1; TRBD1 agrees at 9 bases. J gave up 4 bases and V 5 bases, and 6 bases lay outside the gene matches. From germline, CDR1 is LNHDA and CDR2 SQIVND (reference sequence). There are 15 residues in the CDR3. The CDR3 coding sequence is TGTGCCAGTAGTTTCCGGACAGGGGCGTACAATGAGCAGTTCTTC. Amino acid sequence: CASSFRTGAYNEQFF.

The chain's CDR3 is CSAGTAGLQYF. The CDR3 DNA follows: TGCAGTGCCGGGACCGCTGGGCTTCAGTACTTC. The chain employs TRBV20-1 and TRBJ2-4, with D perhaps given as TRBD1 or TRBD2 (5 bases each). The CDR3 covers 11 residues. Trimming removed 6 bases from V and 11 bases from J, with 14 bases in between. Germline V gene data show CDR1 as DFQATT and CDR2 as SNEGSKA (reference sequence).

The gene calls are TRBV30 and TRBJ2-7; the D gene is possibly TRBD2 (7 bases). Germline V gene sequence: CDR1 GTSNPN, CDR2 SVGIG (reference sequence). V was shortened by 0 bases and J by 5 bases, with 26 bases between the two germline ends. The CDR3 has 18 amino acids. The CDR3 loop is CAWSVPPPGGLVVNEQYF. CDR3 in DNA: TGTGCCTGGAGTGTACCGCCTCCCGGGGGGCTAGTTGTGAACGAGCAGTACTTC.